This is a list of T cell receptor beta chains from one sample in a study of cytotoxic CD8 clonotypes in ibrutinib-treated CLL. Measured with immunoSEQ multiplex PCR; TCRdb has only the in-frame clones, and not every one. This sample has roughly 14,000 clones, with roughly two thirds found just once. The sequencing used PBMCs, collected before ibrutinib treatment. Receptors originate from a human donor with chronic lymphocytic leukemia. The CDR3 runs from the conserved cysteine through the conserved F or W. The D gene is left open where the match is weak. For some rows the clone size is stated as once, few or many, or as a class when expanded; others skip it.

D gene,V gene,clone size,J gene,CDR3 DNA,CDR3 protein
TRBD2,TRBV18,.,TRBJ2-2,TGTGCCAGCTCACCACGTGGCGGTAGCGGGGGCCCAAACACCGGGGAGCTGTTTTTT,CASSPRGGSGGPNTGELFF
TRBD1,TRBV19,.,TRBJ1-2,TGTGCCAGCTCTAACCCGGGACAGGGGTCCGGCTACACCTTC,CASSNPGQGSGYTF
TRBD1,TRBV5-1,.,TRBJ1-5,TGCGCCAGCAGCTTGGAGGGGGCTGGGGATCAGCCCCAGCATTTT,CASSLEGAGDQPQHF
.,TRBV19,.,TRBJ1-1,TGTGCCAGTAGTGTCGGACCGGCGGGCACTGAAGCTTTCTTT,CASSVGPAGTEAFF
.,TRBV27,medium-sized,TRBJ2-7,TGTGCCAGCAGCCTCTTCCCAACAGGCGAGCAGTACTTC,CASSLFPTGEQYF
TRBD1,TRBV7-2,medium-sized,TRBJ1-5,TGTGCCAGCAGCTTCGGGACAGTAAATCAGCCCCAGCATTTT,CASSFGTVNQPQHF
.,TRBV5-1,.,TRBJ1-2,TGCGCCAGCAGCTTGGATAGAGGTGGGAACTATGGCTACACCTTC,CASSLDRGGNYGYTF
.,TRBV28,.,TRBJ2-7,TGTGCCAGCACCCTCGGTGGGCCACGGTGGGACGAGCAGTACTTC,CASTLGGPRWDEQYF
TRBD1,TRBV7-9,.,TRBJ1-2,TGTGCCAGCAGCTTAGGCCCTTTGACAGGGCCCTATGGCTACACCTTC,CASSLGPLTGPYGYTF
.,TRBV6-4,.,TRBJ1-5,TGTGCCAGCAGCCCCGCGGGGGGGGATAGCAATCAGCCCCAGCATTTT,CASSPAGGDSNQPQHF
TRBD2,TRBV5-1,.,TRBJ2-7,TGCGCCAGCAGCGTTGCCCTCTTACAGGCCCGGGAGGGGCAGTACTTC,CASSVALLQAREGQYF
TRBD1,TRBV30,few,TRBJ1-2,TGTGCCTGGAGCCAGGACAGGGGGCACGGCTACACCTTC,CAWSQDRGHGYTF
.,TRBV28,.,TRBJ1-2,TGTGCCAGCAGCCCCGACGCCTATGGCTACACCTTC,CASSPDAYGYTF
.,TRBV2,few,TRBJ2-7,TGTGCCAGCAGTGAGGGTCCTCAGGGGCACGAGCAGTACTTC,CASSEGPQGHEQYF
.,TRBV21-1,.,TRBJ1-1,TGTGCCAGCAGCGTCATACTCAGGGCCGCGGACACTGAAGCTTTCTTT,CASSVILRAADTEAFF
.,TRBV6-5,.,TRBJ2-7,TGTGCCAGCAGTTACGAGGCTACAGGGTTCCCCTACGAGCAGTACTTC,CASSYEATGFPYEQYF
TRBD2,TRBV27,.,TRBJ2-3,TGTGCCAGCAGTTTACAGGGACTAGCAGCCGGTTGGGTCACAGATACGCAGTATTTT,CASSLQGLAAGWVTDTQYF
.,TRBV10-3,.,TRBJ2-7,TGTGCCATCAGTGACTGGGGGCGGGTCAATCACGAGCAGTACTTC,CAISDWGRVNHEQYF
TRBD2,TRBV5-1,once,TRBJ2-5,TGCGCCAGCAGCTTGGTCGGGGGGCAAGAGACCCAGTACTTC,CASSLVGGQETQYF
.,TRBV7-2,.,TRBJ2-2,TGTGCCAGCAGCTCTCGGACAAACACCGGGGAGCTGTTTTTT,CASSSRTNTGELFF
.,TRBV2,.,TRBJ2-1,TGTGCCAGCACCCGACTCGGGTTTAGGAGACTTGGCTACAATGAGCAGTTCTTC,CASTRLGFRRLGYNEQFF
.,TRBV20-1,.,TRBJ2-1,TGCAGTGCTCCCACCTGGGATGAGCAGTTCTTC,CSAPTWDEQFF
.,TRBV18,.,TRBJ2-1,TGTGCCAGCTCGCCTCGGTGGACCTACAATGAGCAGTTCTTC,CASSPRWTYNEQFF
.,TRBV28,.,TRBJ2-7,TGTGCCAGCACCCGGGGGCCCGGGGAGAACGAGCAGTACTTC,CASTRGPGENEQYF
.,TRBV6-6,.,TRBJ1-5,TGTGCCAGCAGCCCTCCCAATCAGCCCCAGCATTTT,CASSPPNQPQHF
.,TRBV27,few,TRBJ2-7,TGTGCCACCCGGAGGGGTGGGCGAGGCAACGAGCAGTACTTC,CATRRGGRGNEQYF
TRBD1,TRBV5-7,.,TRBJ1-1,TGTGCCAGCAGCCCACGACAGGGGACCATGAACACTGAAGCTTTCTTT,CASSPRQGTMNTEAFF
.,TRBV28,.,TRBJ2-4,TGTGCCAGCAGTACCCCGTTGGGGGCGAAAAACATTCAGTACTTC,CASSTPLGAKNIQYF
.,TRBV7-2,.,TRBJ2-1,TGTGCCAGCAGCTTAGGGCCACTAACCGCTCAGGGCCGGGCGTTCTTC,CASSLGPLTAQGRAFF
TRBD2,TRBV7-3,.,TRBJ2-1,TGTGCCAGCACTGGGGCTAGCGGGGGTGAGCAGTTCTTC,CASTGASGGEQFF
.,TRBV7-2,.,TRBJ1-4,TGTGCCAGCAGCTTAGCCTCCCCCCCCGAAAAACTGTTTTTT,CASSLASPPEKLFF
.,TRBV30,few,TRBJ2-1,TGTGCCTGGAGTGGACAGGCGGGCCGGGAGCAGTTCTTC,CAWSGQAGREQFF
TRBD1,TRBV19,few,TRBJ1-3,TGTGCCAGCTCCCGGGACAGGGCGGGAAACACCATATATTTT,CASSRDRAGNTIYF
TRBD2,TRBV5-1,.,TRBJ2-5,TGCGCCAGCAGCCCCCATTGGGGACCGGCGGGGGGAGAGACCCAGTACTTC,CASSPHWGPAGGETQYF
.,TRBV7-9,.,TRBJ2-5,TGTGCCAGCAGCTGGAGGGGGTTAGGGGGAGAGACCCAGTACTTC,CASSWRGLGGETQYF
TRBD2,TRBV7-9,large,TRBJ2-3,TGTGCCAGCAGCCCGGGAAGCGGGGAGACAGATACGCAGTATTTT,CASSPGSGETDTQYF
TRBD1,TRBV19,.,TRBJ2-7,TGTGCCAGTAGCCCCCGGGACAGGGGTCTCTACGAGCAGTACTTC,CASSPRDRGLYEQYF
.,TRBV7-9,.,TRBJ2-1,TGTGCCAGCAGCCCCTTAAGGGGGGGGCGGTACAATGAGCAGTTCTTC,CASSPLRGGRYNEQFF
.,TRBV19,.,TRBJ1-4,TGTGCCAGTAGTGAACGACGGAGCCCGGAAAAACTGTTTTTT,CASSERRSPEKLFF
.,TRBV7-2,.,TRBJ2-1,TGTGCCAGCAGCTTAGTAGTCGATCGGGAGCAGTTCTTC,CASSLVVDREQFF
TRBD1,TRBV4-3,.,TRBJ2-5,TGCGCCAGCAGCCAAGACCGCGGGACAGGGGCAGGAGAGACCCAGTACTTC,CASSQDRGTGAGETQYF
.,TRBV19,.,TRBJ2-3,TGTGCCAGTAGTATCTCAGCCGGGGGCTCAGATACGCAGTATTTT,CASSISAGGSDTQYF
TRBD2,TRBV5-6,.,TRBJ2-6,TGTGCCAGCACCCGGGAGGGGGCTGGGGCCAACGTCCTGACTTTC,CASTREGAGANVLTF
.,TRBV4-2,.,TRBJ2-7,TGTGCCAGCAGCCAAGAGTGGGGTTACGAGCAGTACTTC,CASSQEWGYEQYF
TRBD2,TRBV5-1,.,TRBJ2-3,TGCGCCAGCAGCTTTGATCCTAGCGGACAAACAGATACGCAGTATTTT,CASSFDPSGQTDTQYF
.,TRBV6-5,.,TRBJ1-2,TGTGCCAGCAGTTACTATTTTGGTGGCTACACCTTC,CASSYYFGGYTF
.,TRBV27,few,TRBJ2-3,TGTGCCAGCCGGGGGGCGGCAGATACGCAGTATTTT,CASRGAADTQYF
.,TRBV5-6,few,TRBJ1-6,TGTGCCAGCGGGGGATCCTATAATTCACCCCTCCACTTT,CASGGSYNSPLHF
.,TRBV5-1,.,TRBJ1-4,TGCGCCAGCAGCTTGGTGGGCAACTATCATGAAAAACTGTTTTTT,CASSLVGNYHEKLFF
.,TRBV28,.,TRBJ1-1,TGTGCCAGCAGGTCCACAGGTGAAGCTTTCTTT,CASRSTGEAFF
.,TRBV5-6,.,TRBJ1-1,TGTGCCAGCAGCCCCATCAACAGGGACCCTGAAGCTTTCTTT,CASSPINRDPEAFF
.,TRBV9,.,TRBJ1-3,TGTGCCAGCAGCGACGGGCCCTCTGGAAACACCATATATTTT,CASSDGPSGNTIYF
.,TRBV4-3,.,TRBJ1-2,TGCGCCAGCAGCCCGCAGGGAGACTATGGCTACACCTTC,CASSPQGDYGYTF
TRBD1,TRBV19,.,TRBJ2-2,TGTGCCAGTAACCCTCAGGGGGCGGGCGGGGAGCTGTTTTTT,CASNPQGAGGELFF
TRBD1,TRBV7-9,.,TRBJ2-7,TGTGCCAGCAGTATGACAGGGGGCGCCTACGAGCAGTACTTC,CASSMTGGAYEQYF